This T cell receptor beta chain was documented in a study of shared clonotypes between healthy human individuals (dated by TCRdb to the early 2020s). With regard to the full study: Three men and a couple of women, aged 18 to 49 years, made up the cohort. To estimate repertoire size and how much clonotype sharing occurs between individuals, the study deeply sequenced the blood TCR repertoires of five healthy adults. Leukapheresis yielded between about 0.94 and 9.5 billion PBMCs per donor. Different laboratories and diverse techniques were used to prepare libraries and sequence TCR repertoires, to increase sequencing depth and limit assay-specific biases. For each donor, three plates each were used for CD4 naive and CD4 memory, two plates were used for CD8 naive, and one plate was used for CD8 memory.

Donors were healthy HIV-negative adults with no recently reported acute infections or vaccinations. Every donor was a Caucasian adult living in Nashville, Tennessee, USA. CD4+ T cells were enriched by magnetic negative selection, after which naive cells were positively selected on CD45RA and the negative fraction was taken as the memory subset. Blood was obtained by leukapheresis, after which PBMCs were separated by Ficoll-Histopaque density gradient centrifugation and cryopreserved in liquid nitrogen vapor phase. Purity and quantity of every magnetically sorted T cell population were checked by analytical flow cytometry. From each sorted fraction, genomic DNA was isolated and quantified by UV absorbance on a Nanodrop 2000c. Study-wide conclusions, independent of this receptor: Based on pairwise subsampling, the degree of clonotype sharing among donors was expected to be affected by sequencing depth. Naive subsets generally had larger estimated clonotype richness than memory subsets. Sampling was restricted to blood, and TCR repertoires in tissues likely differ from the TCR repertoires found in blood. Roughly 5.2% of naive CD4, 3.5% of naive CD8, roughly 2.5% of memory CD4, and roughly 0.4% of memory CD8 clonotypes were shared across a handful of donors. Rarefaction of sorted-subset datasets indicated incomplete sequencing despite the large sequencing depth. Clonotypes shared by all four sorted-subset donors showed higher generation probabilities than non-shared clonotypes. The small number of donors limited the genetic and exposure-history diversity represented.

As to this clone: No cognate antigen has been identified for it. Qualities for individual bases were not recorded, and no much larger clone is one base off.

Sequences MNHNY (CDR1) and SVGAGI (CDR2) are obtained from the germline V gene (reference sequence). Inclusive of the bounding cysteine and phenylalanine, the CDR3 is 15 residues long. CDR3 DNA only is kept here, 45 bases in frame from base 1. V loses 7 bases at its end and J loses 4 bases; junction bases beyond the gene matches: 7. TCR CDR3 regions were amplified from genomic DNA by multiplex PCR using the deep immunoSEQ assay. Extracted genomic DNA from each cell subset was spread evenly across all wells of several immunoSEQ 96-well plates, with each plate serving as a replicate. Each replicate PCR for sorted subsets received about 0.2 ug genomic DNA, equal to roughly 29,000 T cell genomes. Purified libraries were measured with a Qubit 3.0 fluorometer, size-checked on a Bioanalyzer 2100, and measured again with the KAPA Library Quantification kit. Each immunoSEQ 96-well plate was sequenced on its own single-read 150-cycle Illumina NextSeq 550 flow cell. The authors' analysis ran thus. Because the immunoSEQ output included only junctional sequences and no quality scores, the filtering could not be the same as the filtering used for full-length reads. Sequences were annotated with PyIR, a Python wrapper for IgBLAST v1.9, and V/J genes and CDR3 were assigned using IMGT germline references. Reads with weak V/J assignments (E-value above 1e-6), missing CDR3, stop codons, out-of-frame junctions, or ambiguous translated residues were removed. A V3J clonotype was defined by an identical inferred V gene, J gene, and CDR3 amino acid sequence. To compute the percentage overlap between repertoires, the number of shared unique clonotypes was divided by the size of the smaller repertoire. Repertoire richness was assessed with RTK rarefaction, the Chao1 estimator, and Recon v2.1 estimates of unobserved clonotypes. OLGA was used to compute generation probabilities for all TCRbeta clonotypes that the gDNA method yielded from four donors. TCRdb retrieved this table from immuneACCESS and kept in-frame rearrangements only. Not all clones are present; in checked studies, unresolved V genes account for under half, and no reason is known for the remainder. That table supplies the V and J calls and clone size; D and trimming were determined from the DNA. Within this sample are millions of clones, with over 90% of them counted one time only. The top ten clonotypes cover about 0.39% of the sample.

The TCR originated in a man aged 18 to 29 in good health. Some clones in this sample may be carry-over from other donors' samples. Sequenced sample: naive CD4+ T cells from PBMCs. According to the study, the label for this sample's cell subset or site signals: CD45RA+ positively selected. The chain employs TRBV6-6 and TRBJ2-2, with 9 bases in between that match TRBD1. CDR3 reads: CASTPTGGGTGELFF. The bases read TGTGCCAGCACCCCGACAGGGGGGGGCACCGGGGAGCTGTTTTTT.